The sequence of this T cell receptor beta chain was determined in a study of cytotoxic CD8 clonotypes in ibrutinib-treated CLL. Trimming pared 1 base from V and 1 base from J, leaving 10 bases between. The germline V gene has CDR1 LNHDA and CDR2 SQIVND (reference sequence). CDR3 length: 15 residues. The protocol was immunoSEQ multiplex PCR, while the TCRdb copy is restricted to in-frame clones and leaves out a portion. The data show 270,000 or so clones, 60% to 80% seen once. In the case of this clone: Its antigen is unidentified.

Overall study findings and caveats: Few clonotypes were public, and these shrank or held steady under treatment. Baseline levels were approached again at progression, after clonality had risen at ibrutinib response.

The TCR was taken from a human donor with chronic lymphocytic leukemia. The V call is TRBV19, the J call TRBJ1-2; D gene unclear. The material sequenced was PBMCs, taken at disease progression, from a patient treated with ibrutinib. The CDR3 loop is CASSIGSVFNYGYTF. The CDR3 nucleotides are TGTGCCAGTAGTATAGGCTCAGTATTTAACTATGGCTACACCTTC.